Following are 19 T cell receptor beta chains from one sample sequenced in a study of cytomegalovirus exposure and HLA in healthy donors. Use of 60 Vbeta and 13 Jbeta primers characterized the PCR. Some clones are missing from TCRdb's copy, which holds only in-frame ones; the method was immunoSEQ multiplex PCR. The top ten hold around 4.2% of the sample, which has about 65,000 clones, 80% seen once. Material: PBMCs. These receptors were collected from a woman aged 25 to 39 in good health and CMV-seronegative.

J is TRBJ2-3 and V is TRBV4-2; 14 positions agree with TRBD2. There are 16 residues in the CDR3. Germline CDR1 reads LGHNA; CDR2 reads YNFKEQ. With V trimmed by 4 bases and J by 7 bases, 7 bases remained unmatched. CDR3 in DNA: TGTGCCAGCAGCCCAGGGACTAGCGGGGGAAGTTATACGCAGTATTTT. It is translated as CASSPGTSGGSYTQYF.

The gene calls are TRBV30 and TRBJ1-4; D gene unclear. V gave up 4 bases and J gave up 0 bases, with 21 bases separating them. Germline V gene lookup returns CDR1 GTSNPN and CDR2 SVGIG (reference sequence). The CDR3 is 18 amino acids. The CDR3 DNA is TGTGCCTGGATGCCCGGCCACGGGAACACGGCAACTAATGAAAAACTGTTTTTT. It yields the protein CAWMPGHGNTATNEKLFF.

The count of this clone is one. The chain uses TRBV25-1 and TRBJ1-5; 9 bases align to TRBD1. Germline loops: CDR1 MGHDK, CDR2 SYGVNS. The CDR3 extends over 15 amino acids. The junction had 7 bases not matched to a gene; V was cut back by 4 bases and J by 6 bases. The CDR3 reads CASSAGQGGSQPQHF. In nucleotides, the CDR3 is TGTGCCAGCAGTGCGGGACAGGGAGGCAGTCAGCCCCAGCATTTT.

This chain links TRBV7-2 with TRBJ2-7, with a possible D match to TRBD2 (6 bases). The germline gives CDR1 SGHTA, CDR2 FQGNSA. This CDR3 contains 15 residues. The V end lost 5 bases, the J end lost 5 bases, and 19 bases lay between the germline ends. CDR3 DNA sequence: TGTGCCAGCAGCCTTGAGACCGGGACTCCTCACGAGCAGTACTTC. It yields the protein CASSLETGTPHEQYF.

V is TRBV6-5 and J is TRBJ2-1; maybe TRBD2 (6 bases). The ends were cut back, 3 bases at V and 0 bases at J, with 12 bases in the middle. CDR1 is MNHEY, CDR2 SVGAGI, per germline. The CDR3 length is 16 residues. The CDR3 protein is CASSYRRGSSYNEQFF. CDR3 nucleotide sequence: TGTGCCAGCAGTTATCGGCGGGGAAGCTCCTACAATGAGCAGTTCTTC.

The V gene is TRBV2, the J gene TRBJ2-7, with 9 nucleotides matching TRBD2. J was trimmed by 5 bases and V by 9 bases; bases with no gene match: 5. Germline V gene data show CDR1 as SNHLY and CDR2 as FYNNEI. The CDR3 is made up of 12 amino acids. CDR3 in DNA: TGTGCCAGTTTAGCGGGAGTAGACGAGCAGTACTTC. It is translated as CASLAGVDEQYF.

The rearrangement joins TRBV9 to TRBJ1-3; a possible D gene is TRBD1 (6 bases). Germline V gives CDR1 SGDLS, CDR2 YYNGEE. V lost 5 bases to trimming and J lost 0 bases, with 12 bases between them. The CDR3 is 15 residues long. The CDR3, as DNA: TGTGCCAGCAGGCGGACAGCCACCTCTGGAAACACCATATATTTT. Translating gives CASRRTATSGNTIYF.

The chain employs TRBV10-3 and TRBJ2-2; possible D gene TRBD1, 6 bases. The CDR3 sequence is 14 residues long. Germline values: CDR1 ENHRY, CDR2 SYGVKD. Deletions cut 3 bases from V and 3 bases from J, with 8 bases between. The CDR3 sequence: CAISDAGDTGELFF. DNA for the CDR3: TGTGCCATCAGTGATGCAGGGGACACCGGGGAGCTGTTTTTT.

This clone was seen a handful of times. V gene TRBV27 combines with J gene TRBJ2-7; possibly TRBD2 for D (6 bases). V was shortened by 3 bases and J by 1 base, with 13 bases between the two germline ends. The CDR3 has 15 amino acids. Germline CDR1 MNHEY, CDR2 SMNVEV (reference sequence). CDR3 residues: CASSLRGASSYEQYF. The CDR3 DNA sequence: TGTGCCAGCAGTTTGCGGGGCGCCTCATCCTACGAGCAGTACTTC.

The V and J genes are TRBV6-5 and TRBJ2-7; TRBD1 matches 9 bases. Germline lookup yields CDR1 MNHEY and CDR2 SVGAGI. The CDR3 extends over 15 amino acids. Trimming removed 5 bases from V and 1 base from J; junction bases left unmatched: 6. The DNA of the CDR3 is TGTGCCAGCAGTGTGACCGGGACAGGGTCCTACGAGCAGTACTTC. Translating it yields CASSVTGTGSYEQYF.

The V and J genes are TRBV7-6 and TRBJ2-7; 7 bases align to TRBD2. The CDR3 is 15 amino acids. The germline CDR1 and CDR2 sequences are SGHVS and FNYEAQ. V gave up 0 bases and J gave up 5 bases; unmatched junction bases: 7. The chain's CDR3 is CASSLAGGVKNEQYF. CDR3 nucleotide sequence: TGTGCCAGCAGCTTAGCTGGGGGGGTGAAAAACGAGCAGTACTTC.

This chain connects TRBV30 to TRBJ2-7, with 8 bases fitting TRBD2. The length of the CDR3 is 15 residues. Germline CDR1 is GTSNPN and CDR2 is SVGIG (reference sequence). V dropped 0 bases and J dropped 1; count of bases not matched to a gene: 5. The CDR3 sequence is CAWSVGLAGSYEQYF. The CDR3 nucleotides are TGTGCCTGGAGTGTAGGGTTAGCGGGGTCCTACGAGCAGTACTTC.

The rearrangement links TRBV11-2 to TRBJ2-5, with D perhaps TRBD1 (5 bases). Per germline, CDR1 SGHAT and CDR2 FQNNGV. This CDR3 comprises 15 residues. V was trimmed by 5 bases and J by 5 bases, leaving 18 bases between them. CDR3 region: CASSTRQSRVETQYF. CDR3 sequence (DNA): TGTGCCAGCAGCACCCGACAGAGTAGGGTGGAGACCCAGTACTTC.

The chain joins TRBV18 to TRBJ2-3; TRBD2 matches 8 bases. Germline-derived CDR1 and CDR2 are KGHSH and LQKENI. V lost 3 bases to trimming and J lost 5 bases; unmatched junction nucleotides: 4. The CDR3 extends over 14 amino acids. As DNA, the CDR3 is TGTGCCAGCTCACCGAGCGGGGGAGGAGATACGCAGTATTTT. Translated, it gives CASSPSGGGDTQYF.

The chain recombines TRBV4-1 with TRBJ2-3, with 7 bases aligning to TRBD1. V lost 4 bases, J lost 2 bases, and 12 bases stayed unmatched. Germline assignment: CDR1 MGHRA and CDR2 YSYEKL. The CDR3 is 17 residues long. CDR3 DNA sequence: TGCGCCAGCAGCCCATATCCCGTGGGGACAGACACAGATACGCAGTATTTT. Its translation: CASSPYPVGTDTDTQYF.

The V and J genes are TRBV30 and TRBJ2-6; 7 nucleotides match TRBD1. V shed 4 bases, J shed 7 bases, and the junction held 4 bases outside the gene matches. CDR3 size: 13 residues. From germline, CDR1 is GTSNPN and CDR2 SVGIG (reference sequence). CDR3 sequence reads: CAWTRQGANVLTF. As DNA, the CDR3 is TGTGCCTGGACGAGACAGGGAGCCAACGTCCTGACTTTC.

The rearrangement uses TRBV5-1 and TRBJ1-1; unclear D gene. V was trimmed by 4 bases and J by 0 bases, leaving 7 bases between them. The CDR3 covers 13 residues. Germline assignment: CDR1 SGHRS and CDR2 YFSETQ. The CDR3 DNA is TGCGCCAGCAGCCTAGTCCTGAACACTGAAGCTTTCTTT. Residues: CASSLVLNTEAFF.

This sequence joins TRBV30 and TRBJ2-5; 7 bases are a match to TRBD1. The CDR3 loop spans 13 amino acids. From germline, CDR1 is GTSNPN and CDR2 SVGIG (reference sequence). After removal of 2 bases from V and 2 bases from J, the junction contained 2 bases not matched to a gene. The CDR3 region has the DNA TGTGCCTGGAGTCGGGACAGTCAAGAGACCCAGTACTTC. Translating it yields CAWSRDSQETQYF.

The CDR3 region is CAWSVAGHSYNEQFF. CDR3 nucleotide sequence: TGTGCCTGGAGTGTAGCAGGGCATTCCTACAATGAGCAGTTCTTC. The rearrangement joins TRBV30 to TRBJ2-1, with D perhaps TRBD1 (5 bases). In germline, CDR1 is GTSNPN, CDR2 SVGIG (reference sequence). The CDR3 runs to 15 residues. Trimming took off 0 bases at V and 1 base at J, with 10 bases between the two ends.